A selection of T cell receptor beta chains follows, all from one sample in a study of blood T cell repertoires in COVID-19. The table came from immunoSEQ multiplex PCR; TCRdb's copy has only in-frame clones and leaves some out. The sample has around 210,000 clones; 85% are singletons. Source material: peripheral blood. The receptors stem from a man aged 50 or older with COVID-19, enrolled during active disease. The CDR3 runs from the conserved cysteine through the conserved F or W. D genes are given only for firm matches. Some rows have no size entry. The others give once, few or many, or a class for an expanded clone.

size | D | J | V | CDR3 | DNA
- | TRBD1 | TRBJ1-2 | TRBV5-4 | CASSIGTGVTKDGYTF | TGTGCCAGCAGCATAGGGACAGGGGTCACGAAAGATGGCTACACCTTC
- | TRBD1 | TRBJ1-6 | TRBV27 | CASSLGTGFSPLHF | TGTGCCAGCAGTTTGGGGACAGGGTTTTCACCCCTCCACTTT
- | TRBD1 | TRBJ1-2 | TRBV9 | CASSVGDSGGYTF | TGTGCCAGCAGCGTAGGGGACAGTGGTGGCTACACCTTC
- | TRBD2 | TRBJ2-7 | TRBV6-5 | CASSKRGGYEQYF | TGTGCCAGCAGCAAGCGGGGGGGCTACGAGCAGTACTTC
- | - | TRBJ1-1 | TRBV18 | CASSRFSGGNRAEAFF | TGTGCCAGCTCCCGGTTCAGTGGGGGGAATAGGGCTGAAGCTTTCTTT
few | - | TRBJ2-2 | TRBV2 | CASSAVRGGRTGELFF | TGTGCCAGCAGTGCGGTGAGGGGGGGCCGCACCGGGGAGCTGTTTTTT
- | TRBD1 | TRBJ1-3 | TRBV7-6 | CASSGQQGLLEGNTIYF | TGTGCCAGCAGCGGCCAACAGGGGTTGTTGGAAGGAAACACCATATATTTT
- | - | TRBJ1-1 | TRBV19 | CATSGARAEAFF | TGTGCCACCAGCGGGGCCAGGGCTGAAGCTTTCTTT
- | - | TRBJ1-2 | TRBV30 | CAWSTKPGAYGYTF | TGTGCCTGGAGTACGAAACCAGGGGCCTATGGCTACACCTTC
- | TRBD1 | TRBJ2-7 | TRBV29-1 | CSVAPGTGIGGSYEQYF | TGCAGCGTTGCCCCCGGGACAGGGATCGGCGGCTCCTACGAGCAGTACTTC
- | TRBD2 | TRBJ2-5 | TRBV7-2 | CASRRSGDQETQYF | TGTGCCAGCAGAAGGAGCGGGGACCAAGAGACCCAGTACTTC
- | TRBD1 | TRBJ2-5 | TRBV19 | CASSLTTGSETQYF | TGTGCCAGTAGTCTAACGACAGGGTCAGAGACCCAGTACTTC
- | - | TRBJ2-1 | TRBV5-5 | CASSLWAGNNEQFF | TGTGCCAGCAGCTTGTGGGCAGGGAACAATGAGCAGTTCTTC
- | - | TRBJ2-5 | TRBV2 | CASRQAPKETQYF | TGTGCCAGCAGACAGGCCCCTAAAGAGACCCAGTACTTC
- | - | TRBJ1-3 | TRBV15 | CATSRDRVGNTIYF | TGTGCCACCAGCAGAGATCGGGTTGGAAACACCATATATTTT
once | - | TRBJ1-4 | TRBV9 | CASRGQSNEKLFF | TGTGCCAGCAGGGGGCAATCTAATGAAAAACTGTTTTTT
- | TRBD1 | TRBJ2-6 | TRBV19 | CASSIDRAGANVLTF | TGTGCCAGTAGTATTGACAGGGCTGGGGCCAACGTCCTGACTTTC
- | - | TRBJ1-1 | TRBV7-6 | CASSPRTEMNTEAFF | TGTGCCAGCAGCCCCAGGACAGAAATGAACACTGAAGCTTTCTTT
- | TRBD1 | TRBJ1-4 | TRBV11-1 | CASSATGTAWEKLFF | TGTGCCAGCAGCGCCACAGGGACAGCGTGGGAAAAACTGTTTTTT
- | TRBD1 | TRBJ1-2 | TRBV9 | CASTQTGGAGDRYTF | TGTGCCAGCACACAGACAGGGGGCGCGGGTGATCGCTACACCTTC
- | - | TRBJ1-1 | TRBV5-1 | CASSSDTYEAFF | TGCGCCAGCAGCTCAGACACCTATGAAGCTTTCTTT
few | TRBD2 | TRBJ2-5 | TRBV5-3 | CARSLLFRPFLLAGDSETQYF | TGTGCCAGAAGCTTGCTCTTCCGACCGTTTTTGTTAGCGGGGGATAGTGAGACCCAGTACTTC
- | TRBD2 | TRBJ2-7 | TRBV27 | CASSPSVSSGGSYEQYF | TGTGCCAGCAGTCCCTCCGTCAGTAGCGGGGGATCCTACGAGCAGTACTTC
- | TRBD1 | TRBJ2-5 | TRBV29-1 | CSGYNPGQGPETQYF | TGCAGCGGCTACAACCCGGGACAGGGCCCAGAGACCCAGTACTTC
once | TRBD1 | TRBJ2-1 | TRBV9 | CASSVGTGGAGDEQFF | TGTGCCAGCAGCGTAGGAACAGGGGGCGCGGGCGATGAGCAGTTCTTC
few | TRBD1 | TRBJ1-1 | TRBV30 | CAWSGTGRTEAFF | TGTGCCTGGAGCGGGACAGGGAGAACTGAAGCTTTCTTT
few | - | TRBJ2-7 | TRBV18 | CASSPNQGTNEQYF | TGTGCCAGCTCACCCAATCAGGGCACCAACGAGCAGTACTTC
- | TRBD2 | TRBJ2-5 | TRBV4-2 | CASSHRLPGLAGGHQETQYF | TGTGCCAGCAGCCATCGACTACCGGGACTAGCGGGGGGGCACCAAGAGACCCAGTACTTC
- | TRBD1 | TRBJ1-5 | TRBV7-2 | CASSLWLLGQGDNQPQHF | TGTGCCAGCAGCTTATGGTTGTTGGGACAGGGAGACAATCAGCCCCAGCATTTT
- | - | TRBJ2-5 | TRBV5-1 | CASSLAPTGQETQYF | TGCGCCAGCAGCTTGGCGCCCACCGGGCAAGAGACCCAGTACTTC
- | TRBD1 | TRBJ2-1 | TRBV19 | CASSIAGQGVYEQFF | TGTGCCAGTAGTATAGCGGGACAGGGTGTCTATGAGCAGTTCTTC
- | TRBD2 | TRBJ2-5 | TRBV10-2 | CASSESRLALETQYF | TGCGCCAGCAGTGAGTCCCGACTAGCTTTAGAGACCCAGTACTTC
- | - | TRBJ2-2 | TRBV7-2 | CASSLAPRGRGTGELFF | TGTGCCAGCAGCTTAGCCCCACGGGGGCGGGGGACCGGGGAGCTGTTTTTT
few | TRBD2 | TRBJ2-3 | TRBV9 | CASSVSGGSTDTQYF | TGTGCCAGCAGCGTGTCGGGGGGTAGCACAGATACGCAGTATTTT
few | TRBD1 | TRBJ1-2 | TRBV6-5 | CASSYGQGINYGYTF | TGTGCCAGCAGTTACGGACAGGGGATAAACTATGGCTACACCTTC
- | - | TRBJ2-5 | TRBV12-3/TRBV12-4 | CASSFVRGETQYF | TGTGCCAGCAGTTTCGTCAGGGGTGAGACCCAGTACTTC
- | - | TRBJ2-2 | TRBV19 | CASSIGQANTGELFF | TGTGCCAGTAGTATAGGACAGGCGAACACCGGGGAGCTGTTTTTT
few | TRBD1 | TRBJ1-2 | TRBV7-6 | CASSSGGQKNYGYTF | TGTGCCAGCAGTTCCGGGGGACAGAAAAACTATGGCTACACCTTC
once | - | TRBJ1-5 | TRBV2 | CASSAGYQPQHF | TGTGCCAGCAGCGCAGGGTATCAGCCCCAGCATTTT
- | - | TRBJ2-7 | TRBV20-1 | CSAEYEQYF | TGCAGTGCTGAGTACGAGCAGTACTTC
- | - | TRBJ2-1 | TRBV6-5 | CASSRTSRSYNEQFF | TGTGCCAGCAGTCGGACTTCACGCTCCTACAATGAGCAGTTCTTC
- | - | TRBJ1-1 | TRBV30 | CAWSVLRQVEAFF | TGTGCCTGGAGTGTACTGAGACAAGTTGAAGCTTTCTTT
- | TRBD2 | TRBJ2-1 | TRBV6-5 | CASRPTSGVNNEQFF | TGTGCCAGCAGGCCGACTAGCGGGGTGAACAATGAGCAGTTCTTC
- | TRBD1 | TRBJ1-2 | TRBV19 | CASSIDRAYGYTF | TGTGCCAGTAGTATCGACAGGGCCTATGGCTACACCTTC
- | - | TRBJ1-2 | TRBV5-6 | CASSQTRGYGYTF | TGTGCCAGCAGTCAGACGCGGGGCTATGGCTACACCTTC
- | TRBD1 | TRBJ1-1 | TRBV5-6 | CASRRPGQGRTEAFF | TGTGCCAGCAGACGGCCGGGACAGGGGCGCACTGAAGCTTTCTTT